This entry lists 8 T cell receptor beta chains sequenced from one sample in a study of blood T cell repertoires in COVID-19. The protocol was immunoSEQ multiplex PCR, while the TCRdb copy is restricted to in-frame clones and leaves out a portion. The table records 200,000 to 250,000 clones, more than 70% of them present only once. Sequencing used peripheral blood. All receptors derive from a woman aged 55-70 years with acute or convalescent COVID-19.

This clone appeared once. V gene TRBV6-5 combines with J gene TRBJ2-4; 8 bases fit TRBD2. The CDR3 contains 16 residues. Trimming cost V 2 bases and J 1 base; bases outside gene matches: 4. Germline V gives CDR1 MNHEY, CDR2 SVGAGI. The DNA of the CDR3 is TGTGCCAGCAGTTACAGCGGGAGTAAGGCCAAAAACATTCAGTACTTC. Translated, it gives CASSYSGSKAKNIQYF.

This clone was seen a handful of times. The chain employs TRBV5-4 and TRBJ1-1; 7 nucleotides agree with TRBD1. The length of the CDR3 is 16 residues. CDR1 SGHNT and CDR2 YYREEE come from the germline V gene (reference sequence). The junction had 7 bases not matched to a gene; V was cut back by 0 bases and J by 2 bases. The CDR3 nucleotides are TGTGCCAGCAGCTTGGATGGGACAGATATCAACACTGAAGCTTTCTTT. Translating gives CASSLDGTDINTEAFF.

V and J are TRBV4-1 and TRBJ2-1, with 7 bases aligning to TRBD1. V dropped 2 bases and J dropped 7; count of bases not matched to a gene: 14. Germline V gives CDR1 MGHRA, CDR2 YSYEKL. The CDR3 totals 17 residues. The chain's CDR3 is CASSQPIRQGRWNEQFF. CDR3 nucleotides: TGCGCCAGCAGCCAACCTATCCGACAGGGCAGGTGGAATGAGCAGTTCTTC.

This chain links TRBV14 with TRBJ2-5; 7 bases fit TRBD1. The germline V gene has CDR1 SGHDN and CDR2 FVKESK. The CDR3 runs to 15 residues. Trimming removed 1 base from V and 5 bases from J; junction bases left unmatched: 7. The CDR3 loop is CASSQGKGAWETQYF. The CDR3 DNA reads TGTGCCAGCAGCCAAGGAAAGGGGGCGTGGGAGACCCAGTACTTC.

This chain connects TRBV6-2 or TRBV6-3 to TRBJ1-1, with D possibly matching TRBD1 (6 bases). This CDR3 contains 15 residues. The V gene lost 5 bases and the J gene lost 1 base, with 14 bases spanning the gap. Germline values: CDR1 MNHEY, CDR2 SVGEGT. This CDR3 is CASSDPHRANTEAFF. In DNA, the CDR3 is TGTGCCAGCAGTGACCCCCACAGGGCGAACACTGAAGCTTTCTTT.

CDR3 sequence reads: CASSPWTGGSREKLFF. In DNA form, the CDR3 reads TGTGCCAGCAGTCCATGGACAGGGGGAAGTCGTGAAAAACTGTTTTTT. The chain has TRBV28 and TRBJ1-4; TRBD1 agrees at 10 bases. J was trimmed by 7 bases and V by 5 bases; bases with no gene match: 10. The CDR3 is 16 residues long. Germline CDR1 reads MDHEN; CDR2 reads SYDVKM.

The genes are TRBV29-1 and TRBJ1-2; TRBD1 aligns across 8 bases. Germline loops: CDR1 SQVTM, CDR2 ANQGSEA. The CDR3 runs 12 residues. J gave up 4 bases and V 6 bases, and 4 bases lay outside the gene matches. In DNA, the CDR3 is TGCAGCGTGCGACAGGGGCCCTATGGCTACACCTTC. Protein sequence: CSVRQGPYGYTF.

The V gene is TRBV7-3, the J gene TRBJ2-7; the D gene is possibly TRBD2 (5 bases). The V end lost 2 bases, the J end lost 0 bases, and 8 bases lay between the germline ends. The CDR3 has 14 residues. Germline V gene lookup returns CDR1 SGHTA and CDR2 FQGTGA. The CDR3 region is CASSLLGSSYEQYF. Written as DNA, the CDR3 is TGTGCCAGCAGCTTATTAGGGAGCTCCTACGAGCAGTACTTC.